One sample yielded the 30 T cell receptor beta chains listed below, sequenced in a study of cytomegalovirus exposure and HLA in healthy donors. A multiplex PCR was run with 60 Vbeta primers and 13 Jbeta primers. TCRdb's table, derived via immunoSEQ multiplex PCR, lists solely in-frame clones and lacks some. The sample yields 85,000 to 100,000 clones, 65% to 80% seen once. The sample consisted of PBMCs. The receptor source for this set is a man aged 60 to 75 in good health and CMV-seropositive.

The chain combines TRBV11-1 with TRBJ2-1; TRBD2 matches 14 bases. The CDR3 has 19 residues. Per germline, CDR1 SGHAT and CDR2 FQDESV (reference sequence). The V segment lost 5 bases and the J segment 2 bases; nucleotides outside the gene matches: 11. CDR3 loop: CASSPASAGLAGAYNEQFF. The CDR3 region has the DNA TGTGCCAGCAGCCCCGCCTCAGCGGGACTAGCGGGGGCCTACAATGAGCAGTTCTTC. The complete variable domain, with remaining parts taken from reference TRBV11-1 and TRBJ2-1, reads EAEVAQSPRYKITEKSQAVAFWCDPISGHATLYWYRQILGQGPELLVQFQDESVVDDSQLPKDRFSAERLKGVDSTLKIQPAELGDSAMYLCASSPASAGLAGAYNEQFFGPGTRLTVL.

The chain uses TRBV19 and TRBJ2-3; weak D call: TRBD2 (5 bases). V lost 4 bases, J lost 3 bases, and 17 bases lay in between. The CDR3 length is 16 residues. Germline loops: CDR1 LNHDA, CDR2 SQIVND (reference sequence). The CDR3 sequence: CASSSLGGRRTDTQYF. The CDR3 nucleotides are TGTGCCAGTAGTAGCCTCGGAGGCCGCAGGACAGATACGCAGTATTTT.

The gene calls are TRBV6-6 and TRBJ1-4; 8 nucleotides align to TRBD1. The CDR3 runs to 15 residues. The V gene's germline CDR1 is MNHNY and CDR2 SVGAGI (reference sequence). V lost 10 bases and J lost 3; bases outside the gene matches: 10. The CDR3 coding sequence is TGTGCCACAGGGGGCGAGGGGGCGTCTAATGAAAAACTGTTTTTT. Amino acid sequence: CATGGEGASNEKLFF.

The chain uses TRBV28 and TRBJ2-1; possibly TRBD1 for D (6 bases). Germline V gene data show CDR1 as MDHEN and CDR2 as SYDVKM. V lost 5 bases to trimming and J lost 5 bases, with 19 bases between them. This CDR3 is 16 amino acids long. The CDR3 here is CASSPILGQGNNEQFF. As DNA, the CDR3 is TGTGCCAGCAGTCCCATCCTGGGGCAGGGGAACAATGAGCAGTTCTTC.

Worth noting for this clone: The sample has other DNA sequences that encode this CDR3 too. J is TRBJ1-1 and V is TRBV9; TRBD1 aligns across 7 bases. J was trimmed by 1 base and V by 3 bases; bases with no gene match: 3. The germline gives CDR1 SGDLS, CDR2 YYNGEE. The CDR3 has 14 amino acids. For the CDR3, the DNA is TGTGCCAGCAGCGCTCGGACAGGGAACACTGAAGCTTTCTTT. Protein sequence: CASSARTGNTEAFF. The variable domain in full, with the rest retrieved from reference TRBV9 and TRBJ1-1, is DSGVTQTPKHLITATGQRVTLRCSPRSGDLSVYWYQQSLDQGLQFLIQYYNGEERAKGNILERFSAQQFPDLHSELNLSSLELGDSALYFCASSARTGNTEAFFGQGTRLTVV.

V usage is TRBV6-1 and J usage is TRBJ2-3; possibly TRBD2 for D (6 bases). This CDR3 is built from 15 residues. CDR1 and CDR2 (germline): MNHNS, SASEGT. Trimming shortened V by 2 bases and J by 6 bases, and 15 bases separated the two germline ends. The DNA of the CDR3 is TGTGCCAGCAGTGAAAAAACTAGCTTTGCGGATACGCAGTATTTT. Translating it yields CASSEKTSFADTQYF.

This rearrangement joins TRBV7-6 to TRBJ2-7, with a tentative D call TRBD1 (6 bases). The length of the CDR3 is 13 residues. Germline assignment: CDR1 SGHVS and CDR2 FNYEAQ. Trimming took off 5 bases at V and 4 bases at J, with 12 bases between the two ends. The CDR3 here is CASSPSTGYEQYF. The DNA for the CDR3 is TGTGCCAGCAGCCCATCGACAGGTTACGAGCAGTACTTC. Using reference TRBV7-6 and TRBJ2-7 for the parts outside the CDR3, the full variable domain is GAGVSQSPRYKVTKRGQDVALRCDPISGHVSLYWYRQALGQGPEFLTYFNYEAQQDKSGLPNDRFSAERPEGSISTLTIQRTEQRDSAMYRCASSPSTGYEQYFGPGTRLTVT.

A note on this clone: The junction departs from the called germline gene at one end, perhaps through a read error. The chain joins TRBV7-6 to TRBJ2-2; unclear D gene. Germline CDR1 is SGHVS and CDR2 is FNYEAQ. The CDR3 is 16 amino acids. The chain's CDR3 is CASSLGLQRNAGELFF. Written as DNA, the CDR3 is TGTGCCAGCAGCTTAGGTCTTCAGAGGAACGCCGGGGAGCTGTTTTTT.

The chain joins TRBV30 to TRBJ1-5; 9 bases agree with TRBD1. The germline V gene has CDR1 GTSNPN and CDR2 SVGIG (reference sequence). V shed 8 bases and J 4 bases; nucleotides not matched to a gene: 6. CDR3 length: 13 residues. The CDR3 loop reads CAVGQGKNQPQHF. The CDR3, as DNA: TGTGCCGTGGGACAGGGTAAAAATCAGCCCCAGCATTTT.

The CDR3 region has the DNA TGTGCCATCACTGACAGGGATGGCTACACCTTC. Protein: CAITDRDGYTF. This rearrangement joins TRBV10-3 to TRBJ1-2; TRBD1 aligns across 7 bases. The CDR3 consists of 11 residues. V was clipped by 7 bases and J by 6 bases; unmatched bases: 2. Germline V lookup: CDR1 ENHRY, CDR2 SYGVKD.

The gene calls are TRBV9 and TRBJ1-2; 8 bases are shared with TRBD1. The CDR3 loop spans 15 amino acids. Trimming cost V 0 bases and J 5 bases; bases outside gene matches: 6. Per germline, CDR1 SGDLS and CDR2 YYNGEE. The CDR3 DNA reads as TGTGCCAGCAGCGTAGAGGCAGGGGGCGCATATGGCTACACCTTC. Translated: CASSVEAGGAYGYTF.

V usage is TRBV9 and J usage is TRBJ1-6; TRBD1 aligns across 10 bases. CDR3 size: 15 residues. CDR1 and CDR2 (germline): SGDLS, YYNGEE. Trimming removed 3 bases from V and 9 bases from J; junction bases left unmatched: 6. The CDR3, as DNA: TGTGCCAGCAGCGCCCCGGGACAGGGGTTTTCACCCCTCCACTTT. This translates into CASSAPGQGFSPLHF. Full variable domain (missing parts from reference TRBV9 and TRBJ1-6): DSGVTQTPKHLITATGQRVTLRCSPRSGDLSVYWYQQSLDQGLQFLIQYYNGEERAKGNILERFSAQQFPDLHSELNLSSLELGDSALYFCASSAPGQGFSPLHFGNGTRLTVT.

V usage is TRBV7-3 and J usage is TRBJ2-1; D remains unclear. Germline CDR1 and CDR2: SGHTA and FQGTGA. The CDR3 extends over 13 amino acids. V lost 2 bases, J lost 12 bases, and 14 bases lay in between. CDR3 bases: TGTGCCAGCAGCTTAGGGTTCTCAGGCAGGCAGTTCTTC. Translating it yields CASSLGFSGRQFF.

This chain connects TRBV19 to TRBJ1-6, with 7 positions matching TRBD1. Trimming took 4 bases from V and 7 from J; bases not matched to a gene: 7. The CDR3 extends over 15 amino acids. Germline V CDR1 and CDR2: LNHDA, SQIVND (reference sequence). The CDR3 sequence is CASSTRTGRNSPLHF. The CDR3 DNA sequence: TGTGCCAGTAGTACCCGGACAGGCCGAAATTCACCCCTCCACTTT.

The chain combines TRBV10-3 with TRBJ1-4, with D perhaps matching TRBD1 (6 bases). Trimming shortened V by 0 bases and J by 11 bases, and 16 bases separated the two germline ends. CDR3 size: 15 residues. Germline V gene data show CDR1 as ENHRY and CDR2 as SYGVKD. In nucleotides, the CDR3 is TGTGCCATCAGTGAGTCCCCTAAACAGGGTGGGAAACTGTTTTTT. Protein product: CAISESPKQGGKLFF.

This clone was observed a single time. The V gene is TRBV5-1, the J gene TRBJ2-7; 8 nucleotides match TRBD1. V was clipped by 0 bases and J by 2 bases; unmatched bases: 1. The CDR3 is made up of 14 amino acids. Germline V lookup: CDR1 SGHRS, CDR2 YFSETQ. The CDR3 spells CASSLGTGTYEQYF. The CDR3 DNA follows: TGCGCCAGCAGCTTGGGGACAGGGACCTACGAGCAGTACTTC.

The chain has TRBV5-4 and TRBJ1-1; D is possibly TRBD1 (6 bases). This CDR3 has 14 amino acids. CDR1 is SGHNT and CDR2 is YYREEE in the germline V gene (reference sequence). Trimming shortened V by 2 bases and J by 7 bases, and 15 bases separated the two germline ends. The CDR3 protein is CASSLSPGTHEAFF. CDR3 DNA sequence: TGTGCCAGCAGCTTATCCCCGGGGACACATGAAGCTTTCTTT.

This chain joins TRBV6-5 and TRBJ2-1, with 7 positions matching TRBD2. This CDR3 is built from 15 residues. The V segment lost 2 bases and the J segment 2 bases; nucleotides outside the gene matches: 3. Germline V gene data show CDR1 as MNHEY and CDR2 as SVGAGI. CDR3 DNA sequence: TGTGCCAGCAGTTACAGGGGAGGGGCCTACAATGAGCAGTTCTTC. Translated, it gives CASSYRGGAYNEQFF.

J is TRBJ2-2 and V is TRBV18; TRBD1 matches 8 bases. V was clipped by 1 base and J by 3 bases; unmatched bases: 4. This CDR3 is built from 16 residues. CDR1 KGHSH and CDR2 LQKENI come from the germline V gene. This chain's CDR3 is CASSPRKQGDTGELFF. The CDR3, as DNA: TGTGCCAGCTCACCACGAAAACAGGGGGACACCGGGGAGCTGTTTTTT. Full variable domain (rest looked up from reference TRBV18 and TRBJ2-2): NAGVMQNPRHLVRRRGQEARLRCSPMKGHSHVYWYRQLPEEGLKFMVYLQKENIIDESGMPKERFSAEFPKEGPSILRIQQVVRGDSAAYFCASSPRKQGDTGELFFGEGSRLTVL.

This chain joins TRBV11-2 and TRBJ2-7; D unresolved. This CDR3 has 15 residues. Trimming shortened V by 1 base and J by 2 bases, and 12 bases separated the two germline ends. CDR1 SGHAT and CDR2 FQNNGV come from the germline V gene. CDR3 in amino acids: CASSLAPGHTYEQYF. The CDR3 bases are TGTGCCAGCAGCTTAGCCCCAGGTCACACCTACGAGCAGTACTTC.

V is TRBV9 and J is TRBJ2-3; D is ambiguous. Trimming took off 0 bases at V and 0 bases at J, with 11 bases between the two ends. The CDR3 runs to 16 residues. CDR1 and CDR2 (germline): SGDLS, YYNGEE. The CDR3 loop is CASSVVTQTSTDTQYF. Written as DNA, the CDR3 is TGTGCCAGCAGCGTAGTTACGCAAACTAGCACAGATACGCAGTATTTT.

The chain is built from TRBV14 and TRBJ2-1; D may be TRBD2 (5 bases). Germline V CDR1 and CDR2: SGHDN, FVKESK. The CDR3 length is 15 residues. V was shortened by 4 bases and J by 2 bases, with 12 bases between the two germline ends. The CDR3: CASSLGLTTYNEQFF. CDR3 sequence (DNA): TGTGCCAGCAGCCTCGGACTCACTACCTACAATGAGCAGTTCTTC.

Here the CDR3 reads CASRALAGGGSEQYF. CDR3 nucleotide sequence: TGTGCCAGCAGGGCGCTAGCGGGCGGGGGTAGCGAGCAGTACTTC. The chain combines TRBV2 with TRBJ2-7; 8 bases are shared with TRBD2. CDR3 length equals 15 residues. In germline, CDR1 is SNHLY, CDR2 FYNNEI. The ends lost 6 bases at V and 6 bases at J; junction bases unmatched: 13.

The gene calls are TRBV5-1 and TRBJ1-2; 10 nucleotides align to TRBD1. The CDR3 loop spans 14 amino acids. The junction had 6 bases not matched to a gene; V was cut back by 4 bases and J by 6 bases. CDR1 is SGHRS and CDR2 is YFSETQ in the germline V gene. The DNA of the CDR3 is TGCGCCAGCAGCCTCCTGGGGACAGGGGATGGCTACACCTTC. The encoded protein is CASSLLGTGDGYTF.

Note on this clone: Germline and junction disagree at one end, which may indicate a read error. The chain recombines TRBV14 with TRBJ2-3, with D possibly being TRBD1 (6 bases). Germline CDR1 reads SGHDN; CDR2 reads FVKESK. The CDR3 runs 13 residues. The chain's CDR3 is CASSLVRGYGEVF. DNA of the CDR3: TGTGCCAGCAGCCTTGTCAGGGGTTACGGTGAAGTCTTT.

The rearrangement uses TRBV6-1 and TRBJ2-5, with TRBD1 as a possible D gene (5 bases). This CDR3 has 13 residues. Between the trimmed V and J ends, which lost 2 bases and 5 bases, there was a span of 9 bases. Germline CDR1 is MNHNS and CDR2 is SASEGT. Here the CDR3 reads CASSERAGETQYF. The CDR3 DNA reads TGTGCCAGCAGTGAAAGGGCAGGGGAGACCCAGTACTTC.

The gene calls are TRBV29-1 and TRBJ1-2; no definite D call. The CDR3 runs to 8 residues. V lost 6 bases and J lost 13, with 9 bases in between. Germline-derived CDR1 and CDR2 are SQVTM and ANQGSEA. CDR3 nucleotide sequence: TGCAGCGTCCCCCCAGGCACCTTC. Its translation: CSVPPGTF. Full variable domain (rest looked up from reference TRBV29-1 and TRBJ1-2): SAVISQKPSRDICQRGTSLTIQCQVDSQVTMMFWYRQQPGQSLTLIATANQGSEATYESGFVIDKFPISRPNLTFSTLTVSNMSPEDSSIYLCSVPPGTFGSGTRLTVV.

This clone was seen only once. This sequence joins TRBV10-2 and TRBJ2-7; a weak D match, TRBD1 (5 bases). The V end was cut by 0 bases, the J end by 0 bases, with 9 bases between. There are 15 residues in the CDR3. Germline V CDR1 and CDR2: WSHSY, SAAADI. Here the CDR3 DNA reads TGCGCCAGCAGTGAGTCAGACAGCCACTCCTACGAGCAGTACTTC. Translated: CASSESDSHSYEQYF.

The CDR3: CASSYLLAGGTDTQYF. Here the CDR3 DNA reads TGTGCCAGCAGTTACTTATTAGCGGGGGGCACAGATACGCAGTATTTT. The genes are TRBV6-5 and TRBJ2-3, with 9 nucleotides matching TRBD2. Germline V gene sequence: CDR1 MNHEY, CDR2 SVGAGI. Unmatched junction bases numbered 3, after V lost 1 base and J lost 1 base. CDR3 length equals 16 residues.

This chain joins TRBV19 and TRBJ2-1; 8 nucleotides align to TRBD2. The trim removed 1 base at V and 4 bases at J, leaving 6 bases unmatched. The CDR3 has 16 residues. The germline gives CDR1 LNHDA, CDR2 SQIVND (reference sequence). This chain's CDR3 is CASSIAGGPGYNEQFF. In DNA form, the CDR3 reads TGTGCCAGTAGTATAGCGGGGGGGCCCGGGTACAATGAGCAGTTCTTC.